The 6 T cell receptor beta chains reported below all come from one sample, sequenced in a study of blood T cell repertoires in COVID-19. The protocol was immunoSEQ multiplex PCR, while the TCRdb copy is restricted to in-frame clones and leaves out a portion. Among about 110,000 clones listed, roughly 84% were seen once. Sequenced input: peripheral blood. These receptors were collected from a man between 35 and 55 years old with acute or convalescent COVID-19.

The chain employs TRBV7-2 and TRBJ2-5; tentative D call: TRBD2 (6 bases). This CDR3 spans 14 amino acids. CDR1 is SGHTA, CDR2 FQGNSA, per germline. The V gene lost 4 bases and the J gene lost 1 base, with 10 bases spanning the gap. CDR3 nucleotides: TGTGCCAGCAGCTATAGCGGCCTCCAAGAGACCCAGTACTTC. It codes for CASSYSGLQETQYF. Combining the CDR3 with reference TRBV7-2 and TRBJ2-5 gives the whole variable domain GAGVSQSPSNKVTEKGKDVELRCDPISGHTALYWYRQSLGQGLEFLIYFQGNSAPDKSGLPSDRFSAERTGGSVSTLTIQRTQQEDSAVYLCASSYSGLQETQYFGPGTRLLVL.

V usage is TRBV2 and J usage is TRBJ1-2; tentatively, D is TRBD1 (5 bases). Germline V gene lookup returns CDR1 SNHLY and CDR2 FYNNEI. Trimming pared 4 bases from V and 5 bases from J, leaving 11 bases between. The length of the CDR3 is 13 residues. The DNA of the CDR3 is TGTGCCAGCAGTGGACCTCAGGGATATGGCTACACCTTC. Translation: CASSGPQGYGYTF.

The chain carries TRBV11-3 and TRBJ1-2, with D maybe TRBD1 (5 bases). Trimming took off 4 bases at V and 4 bases at J, with 7 bases between the two ends. There are 12 residues in the CDR3. Germline loops: CDR1 SGHNT, CDR2 YENEEA. The CDR3 coding sequence is TGTGCCAGCAGCTGGGGGGTCTATGGCTACACCTTC. Protein: CASSWGVYGYTF.

This rearrangement joins TRBV19 to TRBJ2-7, with 8 bases that match TRBD1. CDR3 length: 12 residues. The V gene's germline CDR1 is LNHDA and CDR2 SQIVND (reference sequence). J was trimmed by 8 bases and V by 7 bases; bases with no gene match: 7. The CDR3 sequence: CASIDRGDQQYF. DNA of the CDR3: TGTGCCAGTATTGACAGGGGCGACCAGCAGTACTTC.

The chain uses TRBV24-1 and TRBJ2-5; 8 bases fit TRBD1. Unmatched junction bases numbered 5, after V lost 2 bases and J lost 1 base. The CDR3 is made up of 16 amino acids. CDR1 and CDR2 from the germline V gene are KGHDR and SFDVKD. The CDR3, as DNA: TGTGCCACCAGTGATTCAGGGGGCGATATCCAAGAGACCCAGTACTTC. Residues: CATSDSGGDIQETQYF.

The chain joins TRBV12-5 to TRBJ1-2; D unresolved. V lost 6 bases, J lost 2 bases, and 19 bases lay in between. CDR3 length: 16 residues. Germline CDR1 is LGHNT and CDR2 is FRNRAP. The CDR3 coding sequence is TGTGCTAGTGGACGTTACACAGCTACCCTAAACTATGGCTACACCTTC. This gives the protein CASGRYTATLNYGYTF.